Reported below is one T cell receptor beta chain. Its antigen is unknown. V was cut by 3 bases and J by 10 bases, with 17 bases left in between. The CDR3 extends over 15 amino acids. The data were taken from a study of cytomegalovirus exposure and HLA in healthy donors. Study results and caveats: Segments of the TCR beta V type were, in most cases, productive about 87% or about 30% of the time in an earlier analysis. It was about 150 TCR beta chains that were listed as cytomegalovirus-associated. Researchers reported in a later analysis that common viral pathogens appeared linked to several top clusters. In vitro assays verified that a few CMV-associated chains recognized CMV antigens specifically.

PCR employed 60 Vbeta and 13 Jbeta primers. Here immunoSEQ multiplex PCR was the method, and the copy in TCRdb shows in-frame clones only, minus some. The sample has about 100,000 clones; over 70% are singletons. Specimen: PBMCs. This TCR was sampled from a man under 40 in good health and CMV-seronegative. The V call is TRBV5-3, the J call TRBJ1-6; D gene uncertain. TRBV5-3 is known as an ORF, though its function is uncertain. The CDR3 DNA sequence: TGTGCCAGAAGCTCCTATGAGCCGACGAGGTCACCCCTCCACTTT. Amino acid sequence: CARSSYEPTRSPLHF.